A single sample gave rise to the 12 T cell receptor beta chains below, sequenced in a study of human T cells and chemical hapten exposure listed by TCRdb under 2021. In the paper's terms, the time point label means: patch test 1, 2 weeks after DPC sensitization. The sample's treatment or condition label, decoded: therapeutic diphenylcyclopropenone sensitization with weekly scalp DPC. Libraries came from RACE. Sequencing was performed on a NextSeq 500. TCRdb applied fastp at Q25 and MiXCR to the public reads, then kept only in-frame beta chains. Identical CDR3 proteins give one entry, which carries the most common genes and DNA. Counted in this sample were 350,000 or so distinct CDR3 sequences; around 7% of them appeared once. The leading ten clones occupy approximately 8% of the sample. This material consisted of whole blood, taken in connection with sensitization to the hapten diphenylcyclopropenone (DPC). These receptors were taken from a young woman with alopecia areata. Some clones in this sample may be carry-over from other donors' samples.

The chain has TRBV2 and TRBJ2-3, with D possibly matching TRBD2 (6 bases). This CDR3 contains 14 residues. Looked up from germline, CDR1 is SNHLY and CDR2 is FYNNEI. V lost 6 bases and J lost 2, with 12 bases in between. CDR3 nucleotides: TGTGCCAGCAGAAGGCGGGGCCTCACAGATACGCAGTATTTT. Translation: CASRRRGLTDTQYF.

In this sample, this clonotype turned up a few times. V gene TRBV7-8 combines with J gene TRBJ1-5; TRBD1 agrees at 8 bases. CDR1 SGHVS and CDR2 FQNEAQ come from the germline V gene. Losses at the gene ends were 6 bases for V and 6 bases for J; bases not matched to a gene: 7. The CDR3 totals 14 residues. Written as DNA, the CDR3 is TGTGCCAGCAGTTTGACAGGGGATGGTCAGCCCCAGCATTTT. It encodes CASSLTGDGQPQHF.

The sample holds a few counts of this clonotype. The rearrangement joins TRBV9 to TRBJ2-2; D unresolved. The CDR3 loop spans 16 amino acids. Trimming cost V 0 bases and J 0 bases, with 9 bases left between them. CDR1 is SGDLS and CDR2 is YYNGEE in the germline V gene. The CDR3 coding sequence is TGTGCCAGCAGCGTAGAGCCCCGCGCGAACACCGGGGAGCTGTTTTTT. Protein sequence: CASSVEPRANTGELFF.

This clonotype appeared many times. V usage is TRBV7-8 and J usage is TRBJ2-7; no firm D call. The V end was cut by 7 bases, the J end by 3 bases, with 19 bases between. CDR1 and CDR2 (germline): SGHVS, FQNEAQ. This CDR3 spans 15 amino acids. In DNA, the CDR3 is TGTGCCAGCACCTTTGGTCCGAAATCCTACTACGAGCAGTACTTC. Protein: CASTFGPKSYYEQYF. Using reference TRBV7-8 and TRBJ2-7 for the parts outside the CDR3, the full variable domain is GAGVSQSPRYKVAKRGQDVALRCDPISGHVSLFWYQQALGQGPEFLTYFQNEAQLDKSGLPSDRFFAERPEGSVSTLKIQRTQQEDSAVYLCASTFGPKSYYEQYFGPGTRLTVT.

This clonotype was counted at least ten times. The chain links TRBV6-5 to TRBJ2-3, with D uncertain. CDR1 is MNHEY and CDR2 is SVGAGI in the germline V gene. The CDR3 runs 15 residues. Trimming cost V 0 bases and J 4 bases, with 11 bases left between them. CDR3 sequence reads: CASSYSFLQPDTQYF. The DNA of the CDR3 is TGTGCCAGCAGTTACTCGTTCCTACAGCCAGATACGCAGTATTTT.

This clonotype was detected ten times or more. The CDR3 nucleotides read TGTGCCAGCAGCTTCCTCGACACAGCTAGCACAGATACGCAGTATTTT. It specifies CASSFLDTASTDTQYF. The chain has TRBV5-6 and TRBJ2-3; D not resolved. CDR3 length: 16 amino acids. Trimming removed 2 bases from V and 0 bases from J, with 13 bases in between. Germline V gives CDR1 SGHDT, CDR2 YYEEEE.

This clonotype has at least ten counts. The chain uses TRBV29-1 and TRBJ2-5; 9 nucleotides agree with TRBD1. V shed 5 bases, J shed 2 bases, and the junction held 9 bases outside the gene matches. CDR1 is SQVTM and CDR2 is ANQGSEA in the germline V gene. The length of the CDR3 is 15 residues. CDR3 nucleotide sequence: TGCAGCGTTAACACCCGGGACAGGGCACAAGAGACCCAGTACTTC. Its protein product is CSVNTRDRAQETQYF.

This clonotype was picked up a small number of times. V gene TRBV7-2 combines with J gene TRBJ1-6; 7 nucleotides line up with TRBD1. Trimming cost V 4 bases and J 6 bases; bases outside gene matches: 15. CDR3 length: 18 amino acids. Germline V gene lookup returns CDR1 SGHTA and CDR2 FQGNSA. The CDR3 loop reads CASSSVGLPGQPNSPLHF. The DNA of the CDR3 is TGTGCCAGCAGCTCGGTGGGCCTTCCGGGACAGCCTAATTCACCCCTCCACTTT.

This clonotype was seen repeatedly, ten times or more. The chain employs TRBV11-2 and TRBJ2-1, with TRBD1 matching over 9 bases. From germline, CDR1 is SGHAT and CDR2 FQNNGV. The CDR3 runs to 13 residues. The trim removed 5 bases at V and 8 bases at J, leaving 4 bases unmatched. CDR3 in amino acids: CASSPWDRDEQFF. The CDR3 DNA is TGTGCCAGCAGCCCTTGGGACAGGGATGAGCAGTTCTTC.

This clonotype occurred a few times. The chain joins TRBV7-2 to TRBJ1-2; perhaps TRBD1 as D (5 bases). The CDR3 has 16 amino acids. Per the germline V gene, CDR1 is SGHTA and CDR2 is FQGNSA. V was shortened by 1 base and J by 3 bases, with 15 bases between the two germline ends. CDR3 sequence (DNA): TGTGCCAGCAGCTTAGGGGGGTCAGGGACCCACTATGGCTACACCTTC. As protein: CASSLGGSGTHYGYTF.

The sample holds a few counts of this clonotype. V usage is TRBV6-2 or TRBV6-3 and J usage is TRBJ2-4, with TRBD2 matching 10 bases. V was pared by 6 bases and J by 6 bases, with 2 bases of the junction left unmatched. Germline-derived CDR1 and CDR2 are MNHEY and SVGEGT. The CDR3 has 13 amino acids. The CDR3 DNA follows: TGTGCCAGCAGAATAGCGGGGGGAAACATTCAGTACTTC. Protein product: CASRIAGGNIQYF.

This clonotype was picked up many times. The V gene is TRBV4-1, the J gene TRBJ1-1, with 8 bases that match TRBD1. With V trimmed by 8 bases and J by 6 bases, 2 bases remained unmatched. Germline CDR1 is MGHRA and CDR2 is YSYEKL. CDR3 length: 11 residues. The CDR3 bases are TGCGCCAGCCAGGGGGCTGCTGAAGCTTTCTTT. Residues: CASQGAAEAFF.